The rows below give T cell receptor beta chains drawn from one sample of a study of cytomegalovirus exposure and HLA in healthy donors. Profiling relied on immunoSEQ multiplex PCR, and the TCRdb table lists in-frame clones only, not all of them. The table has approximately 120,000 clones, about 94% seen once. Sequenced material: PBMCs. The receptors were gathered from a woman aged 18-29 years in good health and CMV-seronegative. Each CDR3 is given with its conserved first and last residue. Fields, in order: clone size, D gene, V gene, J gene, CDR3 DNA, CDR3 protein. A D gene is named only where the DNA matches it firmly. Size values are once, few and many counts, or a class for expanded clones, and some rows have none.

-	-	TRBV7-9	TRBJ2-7	TGTGCCAGCAGCTTAGTGGTCGGGTCCTCCTACGAGCAGTACTTC	CASSLVVGSSYEQYF
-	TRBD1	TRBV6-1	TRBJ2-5	TGTGCCAGCAGTGGAGGGACAGGCGCTTTAGAGACCCAGTACTTC	CASSGGTGALETQYF
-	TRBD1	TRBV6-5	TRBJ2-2	TGTGCCAGCAGCGACAGGGTAACCGGGGAGCTGTTTTTT	CASSDRVTGELFF
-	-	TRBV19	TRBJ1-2	TGTGCCAGTAGCAAACTTACAGGGTATGGCTACACCTTC	CASSKLTGYGYTF
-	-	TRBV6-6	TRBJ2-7	TGTGCCAGCAGTTACGATCTAGCTCACGAGCAGTACTTC	CASSYDLAHEQYF
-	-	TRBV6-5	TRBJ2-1	TGTGCCAGCAGAACGACTGACTACAATGAGCAGTTCTTC	CASRTTDYNEQFF
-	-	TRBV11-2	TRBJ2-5	TGTGCCAGCAGCTTAGAGAACTATCAAGAGACCCAGTACTTC	CASSLENYQETQYF
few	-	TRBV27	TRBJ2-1	TGTGCCAGCAGTTTACTTAGCTCCTACAATGAGCAGTTCTTC	CASSLLSSYNEQFF
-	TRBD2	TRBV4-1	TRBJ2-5	TGCGCCAGCAGCCAGGGGGGGGAGACCCAGTACTTC	CASSQGGETQYF
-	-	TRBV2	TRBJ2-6	TGTGCCAGCAGTGCGACAGGGAGGTCTGGGGCCAACGTCCTGACTTTC	CASSATGRSGANVLTF
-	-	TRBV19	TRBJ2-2	TGTGCCAGTAGTATAGCGACTAGGGCCGGGGAGCTGTTTTTT	CASSIATRAGELFF
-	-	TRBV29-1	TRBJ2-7	TGCAGCGCCATCCGGACAGAAAGCTACGAGCAGTACTTC	CSAIRTESYEQYF
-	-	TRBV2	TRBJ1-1	TGTGCCAGCAGTGGGGGCAGGGTGACTGAAGCTTTCTTT	CASSGGRVTEAFF
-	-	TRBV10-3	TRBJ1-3	TGTGCCATCATGGCGGGGGTCACCCTCTCTGGAAACACCATATATTTT	CAIMAGVTLSGNTIYF
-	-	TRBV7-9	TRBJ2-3	TGTGCCGCGTCGGGAGACCGGGTTACAGATACGCAGTATTTT	CAASGDRVTDTQYF
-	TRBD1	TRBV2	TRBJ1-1	TGTGCCAGCAGTGGCTGGGACAGGCCGGATGAAGCTTTCTTT	CASSGWDRPDEAFF
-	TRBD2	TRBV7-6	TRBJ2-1	TGTGCCAGCAGCTCACTGACTAGCGGAAGCTACAATGAGCAGTTCTTC	CASSSLTSGSYNEQFF
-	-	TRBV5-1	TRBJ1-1	TGCGCCAGCAGCTTGGGGGGAGGGAACACTGAAGCTTTCTTT	CASSLGGGNTEAFF
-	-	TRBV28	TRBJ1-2	TGTGCCAGCAGTGTCACGAATACAGGGTTTCACACCTTC	CASSVTNTGFHTF
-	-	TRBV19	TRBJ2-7	TGTGCCAGTAGTTTGGCGGGGCCTGGGGCCGAGCAGTACTTC	CASSLAGPGAEQYF
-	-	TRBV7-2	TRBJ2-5	TGTGCCAGCAGCTTAGCCCAGGGGTACCAAGAGACCCAGTACTTC	CASSLAQGYQETQYF
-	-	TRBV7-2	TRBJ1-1	TGTGCCAGCAGCTCAACGGACACCTACACTGAAGCTTTCTTT	CASSSTDTYTEAFF
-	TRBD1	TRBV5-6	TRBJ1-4	TGTGCCAGCAGCCCGGGACAGGGGAATGAAAAACTGTTTTTT	CASSPGQGNEKLFF
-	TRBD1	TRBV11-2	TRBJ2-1	TGTGCCAGCAGCTTCGGGACAGCCTCCTACAATGAGCAGTTCTTC	CASSFGTASYNEQFF
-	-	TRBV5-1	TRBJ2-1	TGCGCCAGCAGCTTGGCAAGCGGAGGTTCCTACAATGAGCAGTTCTTC	CASSLASGGSYNEQFF
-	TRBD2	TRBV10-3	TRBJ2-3	TGTGCCATCGGCGGGGGGGCCAGTGCGCAGTATTTT	CAIGGGASAQYF
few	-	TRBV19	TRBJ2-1	TGTGCCAGTACCAGCAGGGGGGATTACAATGAGCAGTTCTTC	CASTSRGDYNEQFF
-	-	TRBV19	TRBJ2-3	TGTGCCAGTAGTATAGGGACACCACGAGATACGCAGTATTTT	CASSIGTPRDTQYF
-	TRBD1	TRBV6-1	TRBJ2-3	TGTGCCAGCAGCCCCTGGGGACAGGGCACAGATACGCAGTATTTT	CASSPWGQGTDTQYF
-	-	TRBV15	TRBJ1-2	TGTGCCACCAGCAGGGACATTCGCTATGGCTACACCTTC	CATSRDIRYGYTF
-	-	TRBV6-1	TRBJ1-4	TGTGCCAGCAGTGTGGGGGCCTTAGCAACTAATGAAAAACTGTTTTTT	CASSVGALATNEKLFF
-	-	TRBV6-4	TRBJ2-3	TGTGCCAGCAGTGACGAAGCGGCACAGTCCACGCAGTATTTT	CASSDEAAQSTQYF
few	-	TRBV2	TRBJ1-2	TGTGCCAGCAGAACAGAGAACTATGGCTACACCTTC	CASRTENYGYTF
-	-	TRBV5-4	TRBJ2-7	TGTGCCAGCAGCTTCCTAGGGGAAGGGCTCTCCTACGAGCAGTACTTC	CASSFLGEGLSYEQYF
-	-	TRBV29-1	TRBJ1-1	TGCAGCGTTGATAGGGGAATGAACACTGAAGCTTTCTTT	CSVDRGMNTEAFF
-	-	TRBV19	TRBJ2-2	TGTGCCAGTAGTCCGGGCACCGGGGAGCTGTTTTTT	CASSPGTGELFF
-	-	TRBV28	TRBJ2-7	TGTGCCAGCAGTCCTGGGGGGGGCACCCTCTACGAGCAGTACTTC	CASSPGGGTLYEQYF
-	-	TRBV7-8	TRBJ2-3	TGTGCCAGCAGCCGCGGCGCGCCAGTGCCCCTAACAGATACGCAGTATTTT	CASSRGAPVPLTDTQYF
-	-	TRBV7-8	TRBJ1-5	TGTGCCAGCAGCCCCCGACAGACCAATCAGCCCCAGCATTTT	CASSPRQTNQPQHF
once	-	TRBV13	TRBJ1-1	TGTGCCAGCAGCTTAGGATTATCCGAGACTTTCTTT	CASSLGLSETFF
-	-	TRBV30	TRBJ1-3	TGTGCCTGGACGGTTGGGCGGGGGGCAAACACCATATATTTT	CAWTVGRGANTIYF
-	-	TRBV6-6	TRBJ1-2	TGTGCCAGCAGGGGAGGTCAAGGAAACTATGGCTACACCTTC	CASRGGQGNYGYTF
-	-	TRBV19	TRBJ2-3	TGTGCCAGTAGTATAGGGACTATCACAGATACGCAGTATTTT	CASSIGTITDTQYF
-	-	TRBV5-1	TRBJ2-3	TGCGCCAGCAGACCGGAACAGGGATCAGATACGCAGTATTTT	CASRPEQGSDTQYF
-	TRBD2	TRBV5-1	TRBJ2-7	TGCGCCAGCAGCTTTACGACTAGCGGGAGCGCGAACCCCTACGAGCAGTACTTC	CASSFTTSGSANPYEQYF
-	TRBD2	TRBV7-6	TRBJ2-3	TGTGCCAGCACCGAATACGGGGGGGCGGTAGATACGCAGTATTTT	CASTEYGGAVDTQYF
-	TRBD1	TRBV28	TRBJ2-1	TGTGCCAGCAGTCCAGGGGGTGAGCAGTTCTTC	CASSPGGEQFF
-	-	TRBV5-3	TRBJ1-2	TGTGCCAGAAGCTTGAAGGGGGGGCGCTTGGAAGGCTACACCTTC	CARSLKGGRLEGYTF
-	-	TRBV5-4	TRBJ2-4	TGTGCCAGCACAAGTGAGGGAATTCAGTACTTC	CASTSEGIQYF
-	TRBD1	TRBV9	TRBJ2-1	TGTGCCAGCAGCGTGCAGGGGGAAGTGGGTGAGCAGTTCTTC	CASSVQGEVGEQFF
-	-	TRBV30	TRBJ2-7	TGTGCCTGGAGCGGGGGACTCTCCTACGAGCAGTACTTC	CAWSGGLSYEQYF
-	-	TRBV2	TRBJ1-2	TGTGCCAGCAGTGAATCTCGTCCGGGGATCAACTATGGCTACACCTTC	CASSESRPGINYGYTF
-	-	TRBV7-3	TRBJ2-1	TGTGCCAGCAGCTTAAGCCCTGTCCGCGGTGAGCAGTTCTTC	CASSLSPVRGEQFF
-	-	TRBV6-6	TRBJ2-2	TGTGCCAGCAGCTCCCGGGGCACCGGGGAGCTGTTTTTT	CASSSRGTGELFF
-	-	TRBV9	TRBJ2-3	TGTGCCAGCAGCGTAGAGGGGGCGGGGATTGATACGCAGTATTTT	CASSVEGAGIDTQYF